What follows is one T cell receptor beta chain and its context. Its antigen remains unidentified. This sample stems from a study of shared clonotypes between healthy human individuals. Across the whole study: Three plates were used per donor for CD4 naive, three for CD4 memory, two for CD8 naive and one for CD8 memory.

The junction had 2 bases not matched to a gene; V was cut back by 3 bases and J by 0 bases. The length of the CDR3 is 14 residues. Germline-derived CDR1 and CDR2 are SGHAT and FQNNGV. CD8 cells regarded as naive lacked CD45RO, were positively chosen for CCR7, and omitted terminally differentiated effector memory CD45RA+ cells. Profiled with immunoSEQ multiplex PCR; TCRdb holds only in-frame clones, not every one. The data contain 1.5 million to 2.5 million clones, about 95% of them seen just once; the ten biggest clones take up less than 1.5%. Study-wide results and limits: The study found lower generation probabilities in non-shared clonotypes than in those shared by all four donors. Read depth was anticipated to influence clonotype sharing among donors. Sampling covered nothing but blood. Tissue TCR repertoires likely differ from those found in blood.

Source material: naive CD8+ T cells sorted from blood. The chain links TRBV11-2 to TRBJ2-7; 7 bases are shared with TRBD1. This clonotype originated in a man aged 18-30 years in good health. This CDR3 is CASSFTGASYEQYF. In DNA, the CDR3 is TGTGCCAGCAGCTTCACAGGGGCCTCCTACGAGCAGTACTTC.